This TCR beta chain appears in the sequencing data of a study of cytomegalovirus exposure and HLA in healthy donors (dated by TCRdb to about 2017). Background on the whole study: An earlier analysis of 587 of the donors reported roughly 300 Gb of sequence data and around 100 million unique TCR beta sequences obtained from 150 million to 200 million T cells. In a later genetic analysis, genome-wide SNP genotypes for about 65% of the 666 donors were used, and that subset was treated as a discovery cohort. The aim of the study was to test whether cataloging public T cell receptors could identify signatures of past pathogen exposure. Because of strong linkage in the cohort, four to six DR-DQ haplotypes were treated as single units for association and clustering. High-throughput TCR immunosequencing, statistical association of individual TCRs with disease status, and machine learning were combined to predict cytomegalovirus infection status. Of the 300 to 500 genotyped donors, 75% to 85% were placed in the genetic ancestry cluster associated with self-reported Caucasian donors. Alongside the repertoire data, information on donor age, sex, ethnicity and CMV serostatus was compiled. An earlier analysis of 587 of the donors used high-throughput TCR beta sequencing to judge whether each TCR beta V gene segment behaved as functional or pseudogenic. An early release that covered around 590 HLA-typed donors contained about 300 gigabases of sequencing data and tens of millions of unique TCR sequences. The study used immunosequencing to profile the T cell repertoires of approximately 650 subjects and linked those repertoires to cytomegalovirus serostatus. The number of donors typed differed by locus, with 629-630 for A, B, C, DRB1 and DQB1, around 500 for DQA1, 606 for DPA1, and 400 to 490 for DPB1. Every repertoire in the discovery cohort had been generated on one and the same sequencing platform. A later analysis re-examined previously published TCR beta repertoires from 500 to 700 donors and added high-resolution HLA genotyping to investigate patterns of TCR occurrence. Both class I and class II loci were covered by HLA typing, at four-digit resolution. Besides the first cohort of approximately 710 subjects, a separate validation cohort made up of over a hundred different subjects was used. Rather than drawing on any new phenotypic data, the later analysis identified candidate immune exposures from TCR beta sequences and the way those sequences occurred across donors. On average, roughly 240,000 unique TCR beta nucleotide sequences were sequenced per donor among 300 to 500 genotyped donors of the cohort, with roughly 18% of those sequences being non-productive.

The CDR3 contains 11 residues, cysteine and phenylalanine counted. CDR3 DNA only is kept here, 33 bases in frame from base 1. The V end loses 7 bases and the J end loses 9 bases, and a stretch of 10 bases separates them. Via the germline V gene, CDR1 is MGHDK and CDR2 SYGVNS. To prepare the library, the immunoSEQ multiplex PCR assay was applied. For the multiplex PCR, a mixture combining 60 forward primers for TCR Vbeta segments and 13 reverse primers for TCR Jbeta segments was used. Amplification of the CDR3 region of rearranged TCR beta genes was performed with a multiplex PCR assay on genomic DNA. Amplified TCR beta libraries were sequenced as 87-base-pair reads on the Illumina HiSeq System. Under the source paper's analysis protocol: In a later analysis, approximately 74 million unique TCR beta chains were counted across the 500 to 700 repertoires, and roughly 10 million of these chains were shared by at least two donors. A nearest-neighbor algorithm error-corrected the raw reads and collapsed the reads into unique sequences, merging closely related sequences to remove PCR and sequencing errors. Alignment of CDR3 sequences to IMGT reference sequences was used to assign V, D and J gene segments. For a sequence to be retained, a match of at least six nucleotides to both a V gene segment and a J gene segment was required. A rearrangement counted as productive if the CDR3 had no stop codons and remained in frame with V and J, and every other rearrangement counted as non-productive. CDR3 was defined according to IMGT convention as the region running from the second conserved V-encoded cysteine to the conserved J-encoded phenylalanine. In an earlier analysis of 587 of the donors, sequences lacking an unambiguous match to a single V gene segment were excluded. An earlier analysis of over 450 of the donors classified V segments as functional when productive rearrangements were above 56.7% and as segregating when the standard deviation between donors was above 5%. To diagnose cytomegalovirus status from the catalog of TCR beta chain sequences, a statistical classification framework was built. In a later analysis, V and J genes were assigned by comparing TCR nucleotide sequences against IMGT/GENE-DB human TR gene sequences. A later analysis assigned CDR3 sequences and most-parsimonious VDJ recombination scenarios with the TCRdist pipeline. In a later analysis, each TCR beta chain was defined by its CDR3 amino acid sequence together with its V-gene family, and reads lacking a unique V-gene family were excluded. To address suspected cross-contamination and a sequencing artifact, a later analysis removed approximately 590 highly shared, low-generation-probability nucleotide sequences. For each public chain, a later analysis derived a clonal expansion index from normalized ranks of inferred template counts within each repertoire. A later analysis computed generation probabilities with a VDJ recombination model fitted to out-of-frame rearrangements, and checked the results against IGoR. A later analysis scored TCR-TCR, TCR-HLA and TCR-CMV co-occurrence with hypergeometric tests, applying a repertoire-size bias correction to TCR pairs. To estimate false discovery rates, a later analysis permuted the HLA or CMV assignments 20 times. In a later analysis, co-occurring TCRs were grouped using DBSCAN, with TCRdist sequence similarity added in when clustering inside HLA-allele-positive subsets. Repertoires with fewer than 30,000 or more than 120,000 public chains were left out of co-occurrence clustering, as were five repertoires with anomalous nucleotide sharing. This immuneACCESS table, as held by TCRdb, lists in-frame sequences with V and J called but not all clones. Of the missing ones, under half trace to an unresolved V gene in checked studies; the others have no known cause. The V and J calls and the clone size are those of that table, but D and trimming were determined from the DNA. The sample yields about 160,000 clones; 86% were counted once. The top ten hold approximately 2% of the sample.

The cohort consisted of hundreds of healthy bone marrow donors. Cohort members were all nominally healthy when sampled, although unrecorded immune exposures were likely present. The donor tested CMV seronegative, placing the donor among the 300 to 450 seronegative members of the cohort. Every donor gave a peripheral blood sample, and the peripheral blood mononuclear cells from that sample were used for TCR beta sequencing. The Qiagen DNeasy Blood Extraction Kit was used to extract genomic DNA from the blood cell samples. The paper's findings and limits, for the study overall: The cohort was sequenced for TCR beta chains only, and without alpha or paired-chain data the features that could be detected were limited. Because HLA typing was missing for some donors at each locus, association tests included only the typed subset. Immune exposure information for the cohort was limited to CMV serostatus. In a later analysis, TCR association rates were found to vary across HLA loci, with the most associated TCRs seen for DRB1 alleles and the fewest for HLA-C alleles. The classifier was reported to diagnose cytomegalovirus status with high specificity and sensitivity in both the original cohort and the validation cohort. A later analysis found that most CMV-associated TCR beta chains appeared HLA-restricted, with HLA associations seemingly driven largely by CMV exposure. Because counts were too low, more than 15 rarely observed V segments, including chromosome 9 orphons, were excluded from the earlier analysis of roughly 580 of the donors. The presence/absence analyses assumed that sequencing depth was roughly uniform across donors, and that assumption may not be true. According to the authors, the approach could potentially be generalized to other disease states and immunological phenotypes. A cluster of highly shared sequence variants was judged likely to be a technical artifact of the sequencing pipeline. In a later genetic analysis, fewer N-insertions in productive TCRs were reported among donors in an Asian-associated ancestry cluster than the roughly 700-donor mean. When HLA alleles, especially DR and DQ, strongly co-occurred, TCR associations were difficult to assign to individual alleles. Correlated functional status among segregating V segments might reflect linkage disequilibrium, but an unknown experimental factor could not be ruled out. A later analysis associated about 18,000 TCR beta sequences with specific HLA alleles at a false discovery rate of 0.05. Across donors, most TCR sequences were observed very rarely, whereas some public TCRs were present in many individuals. A later analysis found that HLA-associated TCR beta chains were more clonally expanded and had lower generation probabilities than equally common non-associated chains. In an earlier analysis of approximately 590 of the donors, most TCR beta V segments appeared in productive rearrangements about 87% or about 30% of the time, broadly matching IMGT annotations. A total of 150 to 200 TCR beta chains were listed by the study as associated with cytomegalovirus. In a later genetic analysis, a missense DCLRE1C variant was associated with V-gene and J-gene trimming of TCR beta chains, and the association was replicated in an independent cohort. A further reported finding was that TCR beta sequences accurately predicted the HLA-A and HLA-B alleles for most subjects in the first cohort. According to a later analysis, parvovirus B19, influenza, CMV and Epstein-Barr virus appeared linked to several top co-occurrence clusters. Because the 87-base-pair reads could not distinguish some IMGT-functional V segments, including TRBV6-2 and TRBV6-3, those segments were excluded. Three of the identified cytomegalovirus-associated TCR beta chains were confirmed in vitro to be specific for cytomegalovirus antigens.

A remark on this clone: The antigen it recognizes is unknown. The input lacks base qualities; no much larger clone sits a single base away.

The clonotype comes from a woman aged 18-29 years in good health and CMV-seronegative. The sample comprised PBMCs. Recombination connected TRBV25-1 to TRBJ2-1; possibly the D gene is TRBD2, per 6 matching bases. The CDR3 is CASILGGEQFF. The base sequence is TGTGCCAGCATATTGGGGGGTGAGCAGTTCTTC.